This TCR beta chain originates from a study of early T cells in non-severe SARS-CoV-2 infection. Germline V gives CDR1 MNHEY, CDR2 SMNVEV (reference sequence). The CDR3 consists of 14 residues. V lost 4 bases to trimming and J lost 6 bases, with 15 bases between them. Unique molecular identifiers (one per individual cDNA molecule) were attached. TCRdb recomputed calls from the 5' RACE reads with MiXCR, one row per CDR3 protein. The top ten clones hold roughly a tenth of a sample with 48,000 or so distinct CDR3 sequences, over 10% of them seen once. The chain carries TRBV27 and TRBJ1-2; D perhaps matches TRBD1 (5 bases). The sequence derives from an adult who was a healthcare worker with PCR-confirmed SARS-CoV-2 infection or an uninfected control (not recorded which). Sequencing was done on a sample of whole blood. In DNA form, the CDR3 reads TGTGCCAGCAGTTGGAAGGGGACGGAGAATGGCTACACCTTC. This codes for CASSWKGTENGYTF.